Shown below are 19 T cell receptor beta chains from a single sample sequenced in a study of blood T cell repertoires in COVID-19. Generated by immunoSEQ multiplex PCR, the TCRdb table keeps only in-frame clones and is missing some. Among under 200,000 clones listed, over 75% were seen once. Sequencing input: peripheral blood. The receptors here all came from an older man with active or convalescent COVID-19.

V and J are TRBV5-4 and TRBJ2-7, with a possible D match to TRBD2 (6 bases). CDR3 size: 14 residues. CDR1 SGHNT and CDR2 YYREEE come from the germline V gene (reference sequence). Trimming removed 1 base from V and 3 bases from J, with 11 bases in between. The CDR3 loop is CASSLREKFYEQYF. DNA for the CDR3: TGTGCCAGCAGCTTGCGGGAGAAATTCTACGAGCAGTACTTC.

V is TRBV4-2 and J is TRBJ2-5; TRBD2 agrees at 10 bases. The V and J ends lost 0 bases and 5 bases, in that order; junction bases with no gene match: 6. The CDR3 covers 16 residues. Germline V gene data show CDR1 as LGHNA and CDR2 as YNFKEQ. This CDR3 is CASSQDSPTSGETQYF. The CDR3 DNA sequence: TGTGCCAGCAGCCAAGATTCCCCGACTAGCGGGGAGACCCAGTACTTC.

This chain links TRBV2 with TRBJ1-1; D not resolved. The CDR3 runs to 14 residues. The germline V gene encodes CDR1 SNHLY and CDR2 FYNNEI. The V end was cut by 0 bases, the J end by 5 bases, with 10 bases between. CDR3 amino acids: CASSEALGSTEAFF. DNA of the CDR3: TGTGCCAGCAGTGAAGCGCTTGGGAGTACTGAAGCTTTCTTT.

This clone turned up a few times. This chain links TRBV7-9 with TRBJ2-1, with D perhaps matching TRBD2 (5 bases). With 3 bases removed from V and 9 bases from J, the gap between germline ends came to 12 bases. The CDR3 extends over 13 amino acids. CDR1 is SEHNR and CDR2 is FQNEAQ in the germline V gene (reference sequence). Here the CDR3 reads CASSFGLGSEQFF. The CDR3 DNA is TGTGCCAGCAGCTTTGGACTGGGGAGTGAGCAGTTCTTC. The full variable domain, in which reference TRBV7-9 and TRBJ2-1 provide the parts outside the CDR3, is DTGVSQNPRHKITKRGQNVTFRCDPISEHNRLYWYRQTLGQGPEFLTYFQNEAQLEKSRLLSDRFSAERPKGSFSTLEIQRTEQGDSAMYLCASSFGLGSEQFFGPGTRLTVL.

Written as DNA, the CDR3 is TGCAGTGCTAGTCCTAAAGGCAGGCGGGAGATCCCCCCATCCAAAAACATTCAGTACTTC. Encoded protein: CSASPKGRREIPPSKNIQYF. J is TRBJ2-4 and V is TRBV20-1; TRBD2 agrees at 7 bases. This CDR3 is 20 amino acids long. J was trimmed by 2 bases and V by 3 bases; bases with no gene match: 22. The germline V gene encodes CDR1 DFQATT and CDR2 SNEGSKA (reference sequence).

This clone was observed once. The CDR3: CASSLVGTSQETQYF. The DNA for the CDR3 is TGCGCCAGCAGCTTGGTTGGGACTAGTCAAGAGACCCAGTACTTC. The chain couples TRBV5-1 to TRBJ2-5, with TRBD2 matching over 8 bases. CDR3 length: 15 residues. Germline V lookup: CDR1 SGHRS, CDR2 YFSETQ. Trimming cost V 0 bases and J 2 bases; bases outside gene matches: 3.

The chain links TRBV19 to TRBJ2-5; TRBD2 might be the D (6 bases). Germline V gene lookup returns CDR1 LNHDA and CDR2 SQIVND (reference sequence). Trimming removed 0 bases from V and 5 bases from J, with 13 bases in between. The CDR3 is made up of 15 amino acids. CDR3 protein: CASSIEGARGETQYF. CDR3 nucleotide sequence: TGTGCCAGTAGTATAGAAGGGGCACGGGGGGAGACCCAGTACTTC.

The chain joins TRBV5-1 to TRBJ1-2; TRBD1 matches 8 bases. The V gene's germline CDR1 is SGHRS and CDR2 YFSETQ. The junction had 9 bases not matched to a gene; V was cut back by 4 bases and J by 4 bases. CDR3 size: 15 residues. The CDR3 coding sequence is TGCGCCAGCAGCGAGCAAACCGGGACAGGCTATGGCTACACCTTC. This codes for CASSEQTGTGYGYTF.

The chain uses TRBV5-1 and TRBJ2-5; TRBD1 might be the D (7 bases). Trimming removed 0 bases at V and 5 bases at J, with 14 bases between. The CDR3 is made up of 15 amino acids. The germline V gene has CDR1 SGHRS and CDR2 YFSETQ. The CDR3 DNA follows: TGCGCCAGCAGCTTGGGTCAGGGGGGATGGGAGACCCAGTACTTC. Amino acid sequence: CASSLGQGGWETQYF.

This clone was detected only once. This rearrangement joins TRBV2 to TRBJ1-5, with D tentatively TRBD1 (5 bases). From germline, CDR1 is SNHLY and CDR2 FYNNEI. The CDR3 totals 14 residues. Trimming pared 1 base from V and 7 bases from J, leaving 11 bases between. The CDR3 spells CASSEGGPWQPQHF. As DNA, the CDR3 is TGTGCCAGCAGTGAAGGGGGCCCCTGGCAGCCCCAGCATTTT. The complete variable domain, with remaining parts taken from reference TRBV2 and TRBJ1-5, reads EPEVTQTPSHQVTQMGQEVILRCVPISNHLYFYWYRQILGQKVEFLVSFYNNEISEKSEIFDDQFSVERPDGSNFTLKIRSTKLEDSAMYFCASSEGGPWQPQHFGDGTRLSIL.

Only one count was recorded for this clone. The chain links TRBV19 to TRBJ2-7, with 11 nucleotides matching TRBD2. The CDR3 has 16 amino acids. The germline CDR1 and CDR2 sequences are LNHDA and SQIVND (reference sequence). V was clipped by 6 bases and J by 5 bases; unmatched bases: 12. CDR3 residues: CASSLTLAGGPHEQYF. As DNA, the CDR3 is TGTGCCAGTAGCCTAACATTAGCGGGGGGGCCCCACGAGCAGTACTTC.

The table lists this clone with a few counts. This CDR3 reads CASSRVGAVGTEAFF. CDR3 bases: TGTGCCAGCAGCCGCGTTGGGGCTGTTGGCACTGAAGCTTTCTTT. J is TRBJ1-1 and V is TRBV27, with a weak D call TRBD1 (5 bases). Trimming took 6 bases from V and 4 from J, leaving 18 bases between them. Germline CDR1 MNHEY, CDR2 SMNVEV (reference sequence). CDR3 length: 15 amino acids.

V is TRBV30 and J is TRBJ2-7; 9 bases map to TRBD1. Germline values: CDR1 GTSNPN, CDR2 SVGIG (reference sequence). This CDR3 contains 13 residues. The CDR3 here is CASSGTGTYEQYF. In DNA, the CDR3 is TGTGCTTCCTCCGGGACAGGGACCTACGAGCAGTACTTC.

The V call is TRBV29-1, the J call TRBJ1-1, with TRBD1 matching over 7 bases. The CDR3 is 13 residues long. Germline loops: CDR1 SQVTM, CDR2 ANQGSEA. Trimming took 5 bases from V and 1 from J; bases not matched to a gene: 4. CDR3 amino acids: CSVTRDRNTEAFF. CDR3 bases: TGCAGCGTTACACGGGACAGGAACACTGAAGCTTTCTTT.

The sample holds one count of this clone. The rearrangement uses TRBV6-6 and TRBJ2-1; a possible D gene is TRBD2 (6 bases). The V end was cut by 6 bases, the J end by 8 bases, with 20 bases between. In germline, CDR1 is MNHNY, CDR2 SVGAGI (reference sequence). The CDR3 is made up of 15 amino acids. The CDR3 reads CASSVRDPGVDEQFF. CDR3 sequence (DNA): TGTGCCAGCAGCGTCCGGGATCCGGGGGTCGATGAGCAGTTCTTC.

The CDR3 region is CASSSDPGTSGGVYNEQFF. The CDR3 DNA is TGTGCCAGCAGCTCAGATCCCGGGACTAGCGGGGGCGTTTACAATGAGCAGTTCTTC. This chain connects TRBV7-9 to TRBJ2-1, with TRBD2 matching 14 bases. The CDR3 has 19 amino acids. The germline gives CDR1 SEHNR, CDR2 FQNEAQ (reference sequence). Trimming cost V 4 bases and J 4 bases; bases outside gene matches: 12.

The rearrangement links TRBV7-6 to TRBJ2-3, with D possibly TRBD1 on 5 matching bases. The ends were cut back, 1 base at V and 7 bases at J, with 21 bases in the middle. Germline CDR1 reads SGHVS; CDR2 reads FNYEAQ. This CDR3 has 17 residues. For the CDR3, the DNA is TGTGCCAGCAGCTTAGACGTTGGGGCCTCCGCCAGGCATACGCAGTATTTT. Amino acid sequence: CASSLDVGASARHTQYF.

The gene calls are TRBV6-5 and TRBJ2-3; no firm D call. CDR1 and CDR2 (germline): MNHEY, SVGAGI. V lost 7 bases, J lost 0 bases, and 14 bases lay in between. The CDR3 extends over 15 amino acids. Here the CDR3 reads CASTPRRISTDTQYF. CDR3 in DNA: TGTGCCAGCACCCCCCGGCGGATAAGCACAGATACGCAGTATTTT.

This chain uses TRBV6-2 or TRBV6-3 with TRBJ1-5, with D maybe TRBD1 (5 bases). The ends were cut back, 2 bases at V and 0 bases at J, with 14 bases in the middle. From germline, CDR1 is MNHEY and CDR2 SVGEGT. The CDR3 loop spans 17 amino acids. CDR3 sequence: CASSYRQGGNSNQPQHF. CDR3 nucleotides: TGTGCCAGCAGTTACCGCCAGGGCGGGAATAGCAATCAGCCCCAGCATTTT.